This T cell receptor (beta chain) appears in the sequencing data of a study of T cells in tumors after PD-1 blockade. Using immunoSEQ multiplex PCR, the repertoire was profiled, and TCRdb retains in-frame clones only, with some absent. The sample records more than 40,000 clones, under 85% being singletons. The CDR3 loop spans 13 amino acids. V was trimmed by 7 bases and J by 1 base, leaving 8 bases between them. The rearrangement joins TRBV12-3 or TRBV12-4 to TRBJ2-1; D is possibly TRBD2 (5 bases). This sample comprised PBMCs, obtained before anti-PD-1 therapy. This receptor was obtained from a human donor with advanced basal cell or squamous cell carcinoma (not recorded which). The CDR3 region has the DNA TGTGCCAGCACCCCGGGGTCCTACAATGAGCAGTTCTTC. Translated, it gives CASTPGSYNEQFF.